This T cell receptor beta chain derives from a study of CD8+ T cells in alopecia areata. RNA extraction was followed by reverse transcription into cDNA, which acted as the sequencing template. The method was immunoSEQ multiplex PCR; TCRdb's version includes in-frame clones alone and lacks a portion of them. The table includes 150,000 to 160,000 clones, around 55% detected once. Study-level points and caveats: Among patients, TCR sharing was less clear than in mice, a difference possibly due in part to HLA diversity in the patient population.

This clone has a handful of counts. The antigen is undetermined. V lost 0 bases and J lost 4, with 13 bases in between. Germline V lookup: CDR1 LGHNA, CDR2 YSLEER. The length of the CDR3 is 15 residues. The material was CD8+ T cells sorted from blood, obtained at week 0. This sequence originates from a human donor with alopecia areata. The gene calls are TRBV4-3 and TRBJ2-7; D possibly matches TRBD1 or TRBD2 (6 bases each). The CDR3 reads CASSQEEGEGYEQYF. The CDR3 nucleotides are TGCGCCAGCAGCCAAGAGGAGGGGGAAGGTTACGAGCAGTACTTC.